These 20 T cell receptor beta chains came from one sample sequenced in a study of Ad26.COV2.S vaccination and SARS-CoV-2 variants. Some clones are missing from TCRdb's copy, which holds only in-frame ones; the method was immunoSEQ multiplex PCR. The profile covers 400,000 or so clones, with 75% to 90% appearing a single time and around 3.4% taken by the ten largest. Treatment noted: some 20 received Ad26.COV2.S at low or high dose, single or two shots; roughly 5 received placebo; per-sample allocation not given. Each sample was drawn 63 days after the first injection (of vaccine or placebo). Sequencing was performed on peripheral blood, taken in a trial of Ad26.COV2.S vaccine versus placebo. The receptors come from a person aged 18-65 years who received the Ad26.COV2.S COVID-19 vaccine or a placebo.

This clone was seen once. The chain combines TRBV2 with TRBJ1-4; 7 bases map to TRBD1. This CDR3 has 15 amino acids. The V segment lost 6 bases and the J segment 3 bases; nucleotides outside the gene matches: 7. CDR1 is SNHLY, CDR2 FYNNEI, per germline. CDR3 in amino acids: CASSPRGLSNEKLFF. Written as DNA, the CDR3 is TGTGCCAGCAGCCCTAGGGGGCTCTCTAATGAAAAACTGTTTTTT.

This rearrangement joins TRBV10-3 to TRBJ2-3, with 11 bases fitting TRBD2. The V gene's germline CDR1 is ENHRY and CDR2 SYGVKD. This CDR3 is 17 amino acids long. V gave up 3 bases and J gave up 10 bases; unmatched junction bases: 15. The CDR3 DNA follows: TGTGCCATCAGTGACCCTGGGACTAGCGGAATCCGATACGCGCAGTATTTT. Translation: CAISDPGTSGIRYAQYF.

The chain couples TRBV7-2 to TRBJ2-2; D gene uncertain. V was shortened by 5 bases and J by 3 bases, with 10 bases between the two germline ends. The CDR3 sequence is 14 residues long. Germline CDR1 and CDR2: SGHTA and FQGNSA. The CDR3 region has the DNA TGTGCCAGCAGCCCCGGCTCCTACACCGGGGAGCTGTTTTTT. Encoded protein: CASSPGSYTGELFF. Combining the CDR3 with reference TRBV7-2 and TRBJ2-2 gives the whole variable domain GAGVSQSPSNKVTEKGKDVELRCDPISGHTALYWYRQSLGQGLEFLIYFQGNSAPDKSGLPSDRFSAERTGGSVSTLTIQRTQQEDSAVYLCASSPGSYTGELFFGEGSRLTVL.

The chain is built from TRBV11-3 and TRBJ2-3; no clear D gene. V gave up 4 bases and J gave up 2 bases, with 7 bases separating them. Per germline, CDR1 SGHNT and CDR2 YENEEA. The CDR3 is 13 residues long. DNA of the CDR3: TGTGCCAGCAGCTCGGCCTTCACAGATACGCAGTATTTT. Translated: CASSSAFTDTQYF. Supplemented by reference TRBV11-3 and TRBJ2-3, the full variable domain reads EAGVVQSPRYKIIEKKQPVAFWCNPISGHNTLYWYLQNLGQGPELLIRYENEEAVDDSQLPKDRFSAERLKGVDSTLKIQPAELGDSAVYLCASSSAFTDTQYFGPGTRLTVL.

CDR3 in amino acids: CASSLALIAGDSTDTQYF. As DNA, the CDR3 is TGTGCCAGCAGCTTAGCGCTGATAGCGGGGGACAGCACAGATACGCAGTATTTT. V and J are TRBV7-6 and TRBJ2-3; 9 bases are shared with TRBD2. The CDR3 length is 18 residues. Germline lookup yields CDR1 SGHVS and CDR2 FNYEAQ. V lost 0 bases, J lost 0 bases, and 7 bases stayed unmatched.

This chain links TRBV29-1 with TRBJ1-2; tentative D call: TRBD1 (5 bases). The germline V and J ends were trimmed by 6 bases and 6 bases, with 26 bases remaining between them. The length of the CDR3 is 16 residues. Germline V lookup: CDR1 SQVTM, CDR2 ANQGSEA. The CDR3 nucleotides are TGCAGCGTAGAATCGTCTTTCGCGCACAGGTCAAATGGCTACACCTTC. As protein: CSVESSFAHRSNGYTF.

V usage is TRBV5-8 and J usage is TRBJ1-4; no firm D call. Germline V gives CDR1 SGHTS, CDR2 YDEGEE. CDR3 size: 13 residues. The ends were cut back, 0 bases at V and 5 bases at J, with 5 bases in the middle. The CDR3 DNA reads as TGTGCCAGCAGCTTGGCAGAGAATGAAAAACTGTTTTTT. Its translation is CASSLAENEKLFF.

The chain is built from TRBV6-5 and TRBJ1-2, with 10 bases matching TRBD1. Germline V gene lookup returns CDR1 MNHEY and CDR2 SVGAGI. The CDR3 is 15 amino acids. J lost 5 bases, V lost 6 bases, and 9 bases had no gene match. The CDR3 DNA reads TGTGCCAGCAGCATTGCCGGGACAGGGGCTTATGGCTACACCTTC. It translates to CASSIAGTGAYGYTF.

J is TRBJ2-5 and V is TRBV28; the D call may be TRBD1 or TRBD2 (5 bases each). Per the germline V gene, CDR1 is MDHEN and CDR2 is SYDVKM. The CDR3 consists of 12 residues. The V end lost 6 bases, the J end lost 5 bases, and 10 bases lay between the germline ends. The CDR3 reads CASRRGRETQYF. CDR3 nucleotide sequence: TGTGCCAGCAGGAGGGGTCGGGAGACCCAGTACTTC.

V and J are TRBV7-9 and TRBJ1-2; D is uncertain. The length of the CDR3 is 12 residues. Germline V gives CDR1 SEHNR, CDR2 FQNEAQ (reference sequence). The V end was cut by 2 bases, the J end by 4 bases, with 5 bases between. The CDR3 DNA is TGTGCCAGCAGCTTATTAGCCTATGGCTACACCTTC. This gives the protein CASSLLAYGYTF. Drawing the rest from reference TRBV7-9 and TRBJ1-2, the complete variable domain is DTGVSQNPRHKITKRGQNVTFRCDPISEHNRLYWYRQTLGQGPEFLTYFQNEAQLEKSRLLSDRFSAERPKGSFSTLEIQRTEQGDSAMYLCASSLLAYGYTFGSGTRLTVV.

The rearrangement links TRBV14 to TRBJ1-2; 7 nucleotides match TRBD1. This CDR3 spans 16 amino acids. The trim removed 3 bases at V and 8 bases at J, leaving 15 bases unmatched. From germline, CDR1 is SGHDN and CDR2 FVKESK. CDR3 region: CASSQMIPGQPRGYTF. The CDR3 DNA follows: TGTGCCAGCAGCCAGATGATTCCGGGACAGCCCCGAGGCTACACCTTC.

This sequence joins TRBV28 and TRBJ2-7, with 7 bases fitting TRBD1. The J segment lost 3 bases and the V segment lost 6 bases, leaving 8 bases of the junction unmatched. The CDR3 runs to 14 residues. The germline V gene has CDR1 MDHEN and CDR2 SYDVKM. Here the CDR3 reads CASRSGTVGYEQYF. As DNA, the CDR3 is TGTGCCAGCAGGTCCGGGACAGTGGGCTACGAGCAGTACTTC. Full variable domain (remainder filled in from reference TRBV28 and TRBJ2-7): DVKVTQSSRYLVKRTGEKVFLECVQDMDHENMFWYRQDPGLGLRLIYFSYDVKMKEKGDIPEGYSVSREKKERFSLILESASTNQTSMYLCASRSGTVGYEQYFGPGTRLTVT.

The V call is TRBV7-9, the J call TRBJ2-5; 7 bases are a match to TRBD1. Trimming removed 4 bases from V and 4 bases from J; junction bases left unmatched: 9. The germline CDR1 and CDR2 sequences are SEHNR and FQNEAQ (reference sequence). The CDR3 is made up of 15 amino acids. This CDR3 is CASSSPEQGPETQYF. CDR3 bases: TGTGCCAGCAGCTCCCCCGAACAGGGGCCAGAGACCCAGTACTTC.

The gene calls are TRBV7-9 and TRBJ2-2; D unresolved. Germline V gene data show CDR1 as SEHNR and CDR2 as FQNEAQ (reference sequence). V gave up 4 bases and J gave up 2 bases, with 5 bases separating them. The CDR3 has 13 residues. CDR3 loop: CASSSPNTGELFF. DNA of the CDR3: TGTGCCAGCAGCTCCCCCAACACCGGGGAGCTGTTTTTT.

This sequence joins TRBV25-1 and TRBJ2-2; D possibly uses TRBD1 or TRBD2 (5 bases each). Trimming cost V 9 bases and J 6 bases, with 17 bases left between them. Germline V gene sequence: CDR1 MGHDK, CDR2 SYGVNS. This CDR3 is built from 14 residues. The CDR3 DNA is TGTGCCAGTCATCCGGGGCTCGGGGCCGGGGAGCTGTTTTTT. As protein: CASHPGLGAGELFF.

The genes are TRBV19 and TRBJ1-2, with unresolved D. The germline V gene has CDR1 LNHDA and CDR2 SQIVND (reference sequence). The CDR3 length is 13 residues. V lost 5 bases to trimming and J lost 4 bases, with 11 bases between them. The CDR3 nucleotides are TGTGCCAGTAGTCCCGGACGGACCTATGGCTACACCTTC. Translated, it gives CASSPGRTYGYTF.

The chain is built from TRBV4-1 and TRBJ2-3; a weak D match, TRBD2 (5 bases). V was clipped by 0 bases and J by 0 bases, with 10 bases between them. Looked up from germline, CDR1 is MGHRA and CDR2 is YSYEKL. This CDR3 comprises 16 residues. The CDR3 region has the DNA TGCGCCAGCAGCCAAGATGGCCTAGCTAGCACAGATACGCAGTATTTT. It encodes CASSQDGLASTDTQYF.

The chain's CDR3 is CASSEYRGSTYEQYF. The DNA for the CDR3 is TGTGCCAGCAGTGAATATCGTGGCAGTACCTACGAGCAGTACTTC. This sequence joins TRBV25-1 and TRBJ2-7, with unresolved D. The CDR3 extends over 15 amino acids. V was clipped by 0 bases and J by 2 bases, with 11 bases between them. Germline V lookup: CDR1 MGHDK, CDR2 SYGVNS.

The rearrangement joins TRBV19 to TRBJ2-3, with D uncertain. The germline CDR1 and CDR2 sequences are LNHDA and SQIVND (reference sequence). The CDR3 spans 16 residues. With 5 bases removed from V and 0 bases from J, the gap between germline ends came to 15 bases. CDR3 in amino acids: CASSPLSVPSTDTQYF. Here the CDR3 DNA reads TGTGCCAGTAGTCCCCTGAGCGTACCTAGCACAGATACGCAGTATTTT.

The CDR3 sequence: CASSQGGWGQETQYF. The CDR3 DNA reads as TGCGCCAGCAGCCAAGGGGGGTGGGGGCAAGAGACCCAGTACTTC. This chain connects TRBV4-3 to TRBJ2-5, with D perhaps being TRBD1 or TRBD2 (5 bases each). CDR3 size: 15 residues. CDR1 and CDR2 (germline): LGHNA, YSLEER. Trimming left V 1 base short and J 2 bases short, with 11 bases between.